These 17 T cell receptor beta chains share one sample of origin, sequenced in a study of CD8+CD57+ T cells in acquired aplastic anemia. The template for TCR beta VDJ and CDR3 sequence profiling was genomic DNA. TCRdb used MiXCR to reprocess the reads, holding one entry per CDR3 protein. Seen here are about 81,000 distinct CDR3 sequences, roughly half observed once, and the top ten hold over 50%. Sequenced sample: sorted CD4+, CD8+, or CD8+CD57+ T cells (not recorded which) from PBMCs. All receptors come from a human donor in good health, serving as a control.

The CDR3 sequence: CASSPPGFGELFF. CDR3 DNA sequence: TGTGCCAGTAGTCCGCCCGGTTTCGGGGAGCTGTTTTTT. The chain joins TRBV19 to TRBJ2-2; D uncertain. The ends were cut back, 5 bases at V and 7 bases at J, with 11 bases in the middle. Per the germline V gene, CDR1 is LNHDA and CDR2 is SQIVND (reference sequence). This CDR3 has 13 residues.

This chain links TRBV2 with TRBJ1-2; D may be TRBD1 (6 bases). The germline V gene encodes CDR1 SNHLY and CDR2 FYNNEI. This CDR3 is 14 amino acids long. Between the trimmed V and J ends, which lost 4 bases and 6 bases, there was a span of 15 bases. This CDR3 reads CASSGEQGIDGYTF. The CDR3 nucleotides are TGTGCCAGCAGTGGAGAACAGGGCATCGATGGCTACACCTTC. Filled out from reference TRBV2 and TRBJ1-2, the complete variable domain reads EPEVTQTPSHQVTQMGQEVILRCVPISNHLYFYWYRQILGQKVEFLVSFYNNEISEKSEIFDDQFSVERPDGSNFTLKIRSTKLEDSAMYFCASSGEQGIDGYTFGSGTRLTVV.

This chain links TRBV10-3 with TRBJ2-7; unclear D gene. V was pared by 3 bases and J by 8 bases, with 17 bases between. CDR3 length: 14 residues. Per germline, CDR1 ENHRY and CDR2 SYGVKD. The chain's CDR3 is CAISDTFSHYQQYF. The CDR3 DNA is TGTGCCATCAGTGATACGTTTTCACATTACCAGCAGTACTTC.

The chain is built from TRBV2 and TRBJ2-5; D call uncertain. Trimming removed 2 bases from V and 5 bases from J, with 6 bases in between. Germline V lookup: CDR1 SNHLY, CDR2 FYNNEI. The CDR3 is made up of 12 amino acids. This chain's CDR3 is CASSEFFETQYF. As DNA, the CDR3 is TGTGCCAGCAGTGAATTTTTTGAGACCCAGTACTTC.

This clonotype was recorded a few times. CDR3 coding DNA: TGTGCCAGCAGCTCCCCAATTGAGAGGGATGAGCAGTTCTTC. This sequence encodes CASSSPIERDEQFF. V gene TRBV11-2 combines with J gene TRBJ2-1; possibly TRBD2 for D (5 bases). With 4 bases removed from V and 8 bases from J, the gap between germline ends came to 15 bases. The CDR3 consists of 14 residues. CDR1 and CDR2 (germline): SGHAT, FQNNGV. The variable domain in full, with the rest retrieved from reference TRBV11-2 and TRBJ2-1, is EAGVAQSPRYKIIEKRQSVAFWCNPISGHATLYWYQQILGQGPKLLIQFQNNGVVDDSQLPKDRFSAERLKGVDSTLKIQPAKLEDSAVYLCASSSPIERDEQFFGPGTRLTVL.

Turning to this clonotype: A single base separates this from a much larger clone, so it may be a read error. The DNA is omitted, as the CDR3 cannot be located on it reliably, and the CDR3 follows TCRdb's listing. The chain combines TRBV10-3 with TRBJ1-2. The CDR3 contains 13 residues when both ends are counted. Germline V gene lookup returns CDR1 ENHRY and CDR2 SYGVKD. CDR3 region: CASGGGGFYGCTF.

This clonotype was seen at least ten times. This chain uses TRBV10-2 with TRBJ1-6; perhaps TRBD1 as D (5 bases). V was shortened by 2 bases and J by 14 bases, with 19 bases between the two germline ends. The CDR3 is 15 amino acids. Per the germline V gene, CDR1 is WSHSY and CDR2 is SAAADI. In nucleotides, the CDR3 is TGCGCCAGCAGTGAGCTCGTTATGTTGGGGGTCACCCTCCACTTT. Its translation: CASSELVMLGVTLHF.

This clonotype appeared many times. The chain links TRBV3-1 to TRBJ2-5, with D unclear. Germline V gives CDR1 LGHDT, CDR2 YNNKEL (reference sequence). With 0 bases removed from V and 4 bases from J, the gap between germline ends came to 6 bases. The CDR3 runs to 13 residues. This chain's CDR3 is CASSQEARETQYF. As DNA, the CDR3 is TGTGCCAGCAGCCAAGAGGCCAGAGAGACCCAGTACTTC.

This clonotype has only a few counts. J is TRBJ1-1 and V is TRBV13; D remains ambiguous. V was shortened by 0 bases and J by 1 base, with 6 bases between the two germline ends. In germline, CDR1 is PRHDT, CDR2 FYEKMQ (reference sequence). The CDR3 has 14 residues. The DNA of the CDR3 is TGTGCCAGCAGCTTAGGCCGGCAGAACACTGAAGCTTTCTTT. The encoded protein is CASSLGRQNTEAFF. Full variable domain (remainder filled in from reference TRBV13 and TRBJ1-1): AAGVIQSPRHLIKEKRETATLKCYPIPRHDTVYWYQQGPGQDPQFLISFYEKMQSDKGSIPDRFSAQQFSDYHSELNMSSLELGDSALYFCASSLGRQNTEAFFGQGTRLTVV.

The chain couples TRBV24-1 to TRBJ1-6; 9 nucleotides align to TRBD1. The trim removed 1 base at V and 9 bases at J, leaving 6 bases unmatched. This CDR3 contains 16 residues. Germline V gene sequence: CDR1 KGHDR, CDR2 SFDVKD. CDR3 in DNA: TGTGCCACCAGTGATTTTGCCTCGACAGGGGGTTCACCCCTCCACTTT. It is translated as CATSDFASTGGSPLHF.

The count of this clonotype is one. The rearrangement links TRBV19 to TRBJ1-6, with D possibly matching TRBD1 (6 bases). V lost 9 bases to trimming and J lost 6 bases, with 15 bases between them. The CDR3 has 14 residues. Germline V gene sequence: CDR1 LNHDA, CDR2 SQIVND (reference sequence). In DNA, the CDR3 is TGTGCCAGCAACCACCAGGGGACTAATTCACCCCTCCACTTT. Amino acid sequence: CASNHQGTNSPLHF. Full variable domain (remainder filled in from reference TRBV19 and TRBJ1-6): DGGITQSPKYLFRKEGQNVTLSCEQNLNHDAMYWYRQDPGQGLRLIYYSQIVNDFQKGDIAEGYSVSREKKESFPLTVTSAQKNPTAFYLCASNHQGTNSPLHFGNGTRLTVT.

This rearrangement joins TRBV10-3 to TRBJ2-3, with D perhaps matching TRBD2 (5 bases). The germline gives CDR1 ENHRY, CDR2 SYGVKD. The CDR3 contains 14 residues. Trimming removed 2 bases at V and 1 base at J, with 7 bases between. The DNA for the CDR3 is TGTGCCATCAGTGAGGTCGGGGGCACAGATACGCAGTATTTT. Protein: CAISEVGGTDTQYF.

Comment on this clonotype: A much more abundant neighbour one base away suggests this may be a read error. This chain uses TRBV27 with TRBJ2-7; a weak D match, TRBD2 (5 bases). Trimming took off 6 bases at V and 2 bases at J, with 14 bases between the two ends. The V gene's germline CDR1 is MNHEY and CDR2 SMNVEV (reference sequence). The CDR3 sequence is 14 residues long. The DNA for the CDR3 is TGTGCCAGCAGGGGGAGTTCGGAGACCTACGAGCAGTACTTC. This sequence encodes CASRGSSETYEQYF.

The CDR3 loop is CASSEGHHSNQPQHF. The CDR3 coding sequence is TGTGCCAGCAGTGAAGGGCACCATAGCAATCAGCCCCAGCATTTT. V is TRBV2 and J is TRBJ1-5, with no clear D. Trimming removed 1 base from V and 0 bases from J, with 7 bases in between. Per germline, CDR1 SNHLY and CDR2 FYNNEI. The CDR3 totals 15 residues. The variable domain in full, completed from reference TRBV2 and TRBJ1-5, reads EPEVTQTPSHQVTQMGQEVILRCVPISNHLYFYWYRQILGQKVEFLVSFYNNEISEKSEIFDDQFSVERPDGSNFTLKIRSTKLEDSAMYFCASSEGHHSNQPQHFGDGTRLSIL.

The chain employs TRBV20-1 and TRBJ1-3; D remains unclear. V dropped 1 base and J dropped 3 bases, with 19 bases sitting between them. Looked up from germline, CDR1 is DFQATT and CDR2 is SNEGSKA (reference sequence). The CDR3 spans 17 residues. This chain's CDR3 is CSARGVTVGDGGNTIYF. CDR3 DNA: TGCAGTGCTAGAGGAGTAACGGTGGGAGACGGTGGAAACACCATATATTTT.

This clonotype occurred many times. The J gene is TRBJ2-3, the V gene TRBV7-9, with TRBD2 as a possible D gene (5 bases). Between the trimmed V and J ends, which lost 3 bases and 1 base, there was a span of 8 bases. Per germline, CDR1 SEHNR and CDR2 FQNEAQ (reference sequence). The CDR3 is made up of 14 amino acids. As DNA, the CDR3 is TGTGCCAGCAGCTTGCGTAGCGGCACAGATACGCAGTATTTT. It encodes CASSLRSGTDTQYF.

J is TRBJ2-7 and V is TRBV18, with 7 bases fitting TRBD1. Per the germline V gene, CDR1 is KGHSH and CDR2 is LQKENI. The CDR3 loop spans 16 amino acids. Trimming took 4 bases from V and 3 from J; bases not matched to a gene: 12. The CDR3 reads CASSHDRQGWNYEQYF. CDR3 bases: TGTGCCAGCTCACACGACCGACAGGGTTGGAACTACGAGCAGTACTTC.